Below, 12 T cell receptor beta chains from the same sample are listed, as sequenced in a study of beta chain features in type 1 diabetes. cDNA synthesis used the whole RNA isolate, giving expressed TCRB sequences. Using immunoSEQ multiplex PCR, the repertoire was profiled, and TCRdb retains in-frame clones only, with some absent. The data hold 300,000 to 450,000 clones, with around a fifth observed a single time. Material for sequencing was naive CD4+ T cells from blood. The source of these receptors is a woman younger than 30 in good health.

The sample holds a few counts of this clone. The chain carries TRBV2 and TRBJ1-6, with D possibly TRBD1 on 6 matching bases. V lost 5 bases and J lost 7, with 9 bases in between. The CDR3 totals 13 residues. CDR1 and CDR2 (germline): SNHLY, FYNNEI. The CDR3 coding sequence is TGTGCCAGCAGTTCAGGGGAGAATTCACCCCTCCACTTT. Translation gives CASSSGENSPLHF.

The J gene is TRBJ2-2, the V gene TRBV29-1; maybe TRBD2 (6 bases). V lost 5 bases, J lost 4 bases, and 17 bases lay in between. Germline V gene data show CDR1 as SQVTM and CDR2 as ANQGSEA. The CDR3 has 15 residues. Here the CDR3 DNA reads TGCAGCGTTACATCTTCCGGGACTCTCACCGGGGAGCTGTTTTTT. It translates to CSVTSSGTLTGELFF.

This clone was seen only a few times. The chain combines TRBV7-9 with TRBJ1-1; 7 bases align to TRBD1. The CDR3 contains 13 residues. Trimming removed 5 bases from V and 5 bases from J; junction bases left unmatched: 5. Germline V CDR1 and CDR2: SEHNR, FQNEAQ (reference sequence). In DNA, the CDR3 is TGTGCCAGCAGCCCGTTGACAGGGACTGAAGCTTTCTTT. This translates into CASSPLTGTEAFF.

The chain carries TRBV4-1 and TRBJ2-1; TRBD1 is a possible D gene (7 bases). With 8 bases removed from V and 4 bases from J, the gap between germline ends came to 15 bases. There are 14 residues in the CDR3. From germline, CDR1 is MGHRA and CDR2 YSYEKL. The CDR3 DNA reads TGCGCCAGCCGACAGGCAGGGGGGTACAATGAGCAGTTCTTC. Protein sequence: CASRQAGGYNEQFF.

The chain links TRBV4-1 to TRBJ1-2, with D maybe TRBD1 (5 bases). The CDR3 sequence is 15 residues long. The V gene's germline CDR1 is MGHRA and CDR2 YSYEKL. The V gene lost 3 bases and the J gene lost 4 bases, with 15 bases spanning the gap. The DNA of the CDR3 is TGCGCCAGCAGCCACCCTGTGGGGGGGGTCTATGGCTACACCTTC. Translated: CASSHPVGGVYGYTF.

This clone has only a few counts. The chain uses TRBV5-1 and TRBJ2-1; TRBD2 matches 7 bases. Germline V CDR1 and CDR2: SGHRS, YFSETQ. V shed 2 bases and J 8 bases; nucleotides not matched to a gene: 13. This CDR3 has 16 amino acids. CDR3 coding DNA: TGCGCCAGCAGCTTATCAGGCGGGAGTAGGGAGGATGAGCAGTTCTTC. Its translation is CASSLSGGSREDEQFF.

The chain links TRBV5-4 to TRBJ1-2, with D perhaps TRBD1 (5 bases). In germline, CDR1 is SGHNT, CDR2 YYREEE (reference sequence). Trimming removed 4 bases from V and 7 bases from J, with 14 bases in between. The CDR3 is 13 residues long. CDR3 DNA sequence: TGTGCCAGCAGCCATATGGGGGGGGGTGGCTACACCTTC. Translating gives CASSHMGGGGYTF. Full variable domain (remainder filled in from reference TRBV5-4 and TRBJ1-2): ETGVTQSPTHLIKTRGQQVTLRCSSQSGHNTVSWYQQALGQGPQFIFQYYREEENGRGNFPPRFSGLQFPNYSSELNVNALELDDSALYLCASSHMGGGGYTFGSGTRLTVV.

This clone was found a few times. The chain uses TRBV27 and TRBJ1-2, with 8 bases identical to TRBD1. Trimming removed 4 bases from V and 8 bases from J; junction bases left unmatched: 9. The CDR3 sequence is 14 residues long. Germline lookup yields CDR1 MNHEY and CDR2 SMNVEV (reference sequence). The CDR3 bases are TGTGCCAGCAGTTCCGGACAGGGAGGACGCGGCTACACCTTC. It yields the protein CASSSGQGGRGYTF.

The gene calls are TRBV5-1 and TRBJ2-7, with D unclear. Germline values: CDR1 SGHRS, CDR2 YFSETQ. This CDR3 has 13 residues. V lost 0 bases and J 3 bases, leaving 7 bases between the germline ends. CDR3 nucleotide sequence: TGCGCCAGCAGCTTGGGCACTATCTACGAGCAGTACTTC. It yields the protein CASSLGTIYEQYF.

This chain links TRBV5-4 with TRBJ2-1; TRBD2 agrees at 7 bases. Germline V lookup: CDR1 SGHNT, CDR2 YYREEE (reference sequence). J lost 0 bases, V lost 1 base, and 4 bases had no gene match. There are 16 residues in the CDR3. The CDR3 sequence: CASSLWRGSSYNEQFF. CDR3 bases: TGTGCCAGCAGCTTGTGGCGCGGGAGCTCCTACAATGAGCAGTTCTTC.

The chain carries TRBV4-3 and TRBJ2-1, with 12 bases lining up with TRBD2. The CDR3 contains 18 residues. CDR1 and CDR2 (germline): LGHNA, YSLEER. V dropped 0 bases and J dropped 0; count of bases not matched to a gene: 3. The chain's CDR3 is CASSQETSGSPSYNEQFF. CDR3 in DNA: TGCGCCAGCAGCCAAGAGACTAGCGGGAGTCCCTCCTACAATGAGCAGTTCTTC.

CDR3 protein: CASSPGAGGAEQYF. Here the CDR3 DNA reads TGTGCCAGCTCACCGGGCGCGGGAGGTGCCGAGCAGTACTTC. The chain carries TRBV18 and TRBJ2-7; 8 bases are a match to TRBD2. After removal of 3 bases from V and 6 bases from J, the junction contained 7 bases not matched to a gene. CDR1 and CDR2 from the germline V gene are KGHSH and LQKENI. CDR3 length equals 14 residues. Filled out from reference TRBV18 and TRBJ2-7, the complete variable domain reads NAGVMQNPRHLVRRRGQEARLRCSPMKGHSHVYWYRQLPEEGLKFMVYLQKENIIDESGMPKERFSAEFPKEGPSILRIQQVVRGDSAAYFCASSPGAGGAEQYFGPGTRLTVT.